The next 18 T cell receptor beta chains were all read from a single sample in a study of vaccination effects on CD4 cells after COVID-19. What these receptors recognize is not known. Viral peptide pool expansion of antigen-specific CD4+ T cells preceded sequencing in the ViraFEST assay. Once cultured for approximately ten days, the cells underwent separation to obtain CD4+ T cells. According to the study, vaccine recipients showed no prior SARS-CoV-2 infection and negative nucleocapsid antibodies. The data were produced by immunoSEQ multiplex PCR, yet TCRdb's version contains in-frame clones alone and is incomplete. The sample consists of tens of thousands of clones, 77% of them appearing once. Source: CD4+ T cells from PBMCs cultured with HCoV-NL63 spike peptides, taken before COVID-19 vaccination. These TCRs come from a human donor who received a COVID-19 vaccine.

V is TRBV3-1 (or the pseudogene TRBV3-2) and J is TRBJ2-5; no definite D call. The CDR3 contains 14 residues. The ends were cut back, 0 bases at V and 5 bases at J, with 10 bases in the middle. CDR1 LGHDT and CDR2 YNNKEL come from the germline V gene (reference sequence). CDR3 bases: TGTGCCAGCAGCCAAGAAATGGTATCGGAGACCCAGTACTTC. Its protein product is CASSQEMVSETQYF.

The V call is TRBV7-3, the J call TRBJ2-2; 7 bases fit TRBD2. The CDR3 totals 13 residues. With V trimmed by 8 bases and J by 5 bases, 5 bases remained unmatched. Germline V gene sequence: CDR1 SGHTA, CDR2 FQGTGA. The CDR3: CASALAVTGELFF. The DNA for the CDR3 is TGTGCCAGCGCTCTAGCGGTAACCGGGGAGCTGTTTTTT.

This chain joins TRBV28 and TRBJ1-4; maybe TRBD1 (6 bases). The CDR3 totals 15 residues. The germline V gene has CDR1 MDHEN and CDR2 SYDVKM. Trimming stripped 2 bases from V and 3 bases from J, with 10 bases between. CDR3 amino acids: CASSLGGLPNEKLFF. As DNA, the CDR3 is TGTGCCAGCAGTTTAGGGGGGCTTCCTAATGAAAAACTGTTTTTT.

DNA of the CDR3: TGTGCCAGCAGCTATTCGACAGGAATGAACACTGAAGCTTTCTTT. This codes for CASSYSTGMNTEAFF. This rearrangement joins TRBV6-5 to TRBJ1-1; maybe TRBD1 (6 bases). Germline CDR1 reads MNHEY; CDR2 reads SVGAGI. The CDR3 covers 15 residues. Trimming pared 6 bases from V and 0 bases from J, leaving 14 bases between.

V usage is TRBV25-1 and J usage is TRBJ2-2; TRBD1 might be the D (6 bases). The germline V gene has CDR1 MGHDK and CDR2 SYGVNS. The CDR3 runs to 15 residues. Trimming cost V 0 bases and J 7 bases, with 12 bases left between them. CDR3 DNA: TGTGCCAGCAGTGAATATTACAGGGCGGGCGGGGAGCTGTTTTTT. Amino acids: CASSEYYRAGGELFF.

The genes are TRBV5-1 and TRBJ1-1; D is unresolved. The germline CDR1 and CDR2 sequences are SGHRS and YFSETQ. Between the trimmed V and J ends, which lost 4 bases and 3 bases, there was a span of 10 bases. This CDR3 has 13 amino acids. The CDR3 DNA reads TGCGCCAGCAGCGCGGACGGGTACACTGAAGCTTTCTTT. Its protein product is CASSADGYTEAFF.

This clone was picked up a small number of times. This chain links TRBV4-1 with TRBJ2-2, with D possibly being TRBD1 (5 bases). V was pared by 1 base and J by 6 bases, with 21 bases between. The germline CDR1 and CDR2 sequences are MGHRA and YSYEKL. CDR3 size: 18 residues. The CDR3 region has the DNA TGCGCCAGCAGCCAAGGTCTCAGGGTAGGCGTGTGGTCCGGGGAGCTGTTTTTT. Protein product: CASSQGLRVGVWSGELFF.

This clone appeared once. The chain has TRBV5-1 and TRBJ2-1, with D maybe TRBD1 (5 bases). In germline, CDR1 is SGHRS, CDR2 YFSETQ. The CDR3 has 17 residues. V lost 2 bases and J 0 bases, leaving 15 bases between the germline ends. CDR3 protein: CASSFGAAKSSYNEQFF. CDR3 DNA: TGCGCCAGCAGCTTTGGGGCAGCTAAAAGCTCCTACAATGAGCAGTTCTTC.

CDR3 sequence: CASSPRLSSYNEQFF. Written as DNA, the CDR3 is TGCGCCAGCAGCCCAAGATTAAGCTCCTACAATGAGCAGTTCTTC. J is TRBJ2-1 and V is TRBV4-1; D is unresolved. The CDR3 contains 15 residues. V was trimmed by 4 bases and J by 0 bases, leaving 10 bases between them. The germline CDR1 and CDR2 sequences are MGHRA and YSYEKL.

In the case of this clone: Distinct nucleotide sequences in the sample also encode this CDR3. The CDR3 loop is CASSLGQGYGYTF. CDR3 coding DNA: TGTGCCAGCAGTTTAGGACAGGGCTATGGCTACACCTTC. This sequence joins TRBV28 and TRBJ1-2, with 8 bases matching TRBD1. This CDR3 region has 13 residues. Germline V gene data show CDR1 as MDHEN and CDR2 as SYDVKM. V shed 2 bases and J 4 bases; nucleotides not matched to a gene: 0.

The V call is TRBV27, the J call TRBJ1-5; weak D call: TRBD1 (6 bases). Trimming removed 4 bases at V and 2 bases at J, with 9 bases between. In germline, CDR1 is MNHEY, CDR2 SMNVEV (reference sequence). The CDR3 is made up of 14 amino acids. Here the CDR3 reads CASSSRQGNQPQHF. CDR3 sequence (DNA): TGTGCCAGCAGTTCTCGACAGGGCAATCAGCCCCAGCATTTT.

This clone came up once. This chain uses TRBV9 with TRBJ2-3; 8 nucleotides line up with TRBD1. The CDR3 is 19 amino acids. Germline values: CDR1 SGDLS, CDR2 YYNGEE. The trim removed 1 base at V and 0 bases at J, leaving 13 bases unmatched. CDR3 in amino acids: CASSVFIGTGFSSTDTQYF. As DNA, the CDR3 is TGTGCCAGCAGCGTATTCATTGGGACAGGATTTTCTAGCACAGATACGCAGTATTTT.

This chain connects TRBV5-1 to TRBJ2-3; a possible D gene is TRBD2 (6 bases). The CDR3 contains 14 residues. The germline CDR1 and CDR2 sequences are SGHRS and YFSETQ. Trimming took 4 bases from V and 0 from J, leaving 9 bases between them. This CDR3 is CASSQGLSTDTQYF. The CDR3 coding sequence is TGCGCCAGCAGCCAAGGACTAAGCACAGATACGCAGTATTTT.

The CDR3 DNA sequence: TGTGCCAGCAGCTTAGGAGCAGGGGGTAATGAAAAACTGTTTTTT. Its protein product is CASSLGAGGNEKLFF. The V call is TRBV7-9, the J call TRBJ1-4; TRBD1 agrees at 7 bases. Germline values: CDR1 SEHNR, CDR2 FQNEAQ (reference sequence). The CDR3 has 15 residues. V gave up 1 base and J gave up 4 bases; unmatched junction bases: 3.

There are a few counts of this clone. The J gene is TRBJ1-3, the V gene TRBV4-2, with a possible D match to TRBD1 (5 bases). The germline V and J ends were trimmed by 2 bases and 0 bases, with 14 bases remaining between them. The CDR3 sequence is 17 residues long. Germline V gives CDR1 LGHNA, CDR2 YNFKEQ. The CDR3 bases are TGTGCCAGCAGCCAAACCCTCACAGGAGTCTCTGGAAACACCATATATTTT. Translating it yields CASSQTLTGVSGNTIYF.

The rearrangement links TRBV2 to TRBJ1-1, with unresolved D. CDR3 length: 13 amino acids. Trimming left V 7 bases short and J 2 bases short, with 11 bases between. Germline lookup yields CDR1 SNHLY and CDR2 FYNNEI. CDR3 loop: CASTPRVNTEAFF. CDR3 sequence (DNA): TGTGCCAGCACCCCTAGGGTTAACACTGAAGCTTTCTTT.

The genes are TRBV3-1 (or the pseudogene TRBV3-2) and TRBJ1-1; possible D gene TRBD1, 5 bases. This CDR3 has 14 amino acids. Trimming pared 0 bases from V and 1 base from J, leaving 6 bases between. From germline, CDR1 is LGHDT and CDR2 YNNKEL (reference sequence). The chain's CDR3 is CASSQDGANTEAFF. The CDR3 coding sequence is TGTGCCAGCAGCCAAGACGGGGCGAACACTGAAGCTTTCTTT.

This clone was recorded only once. This chain links TRBV19 with TRBJ2-3, with a tentative D call TRBD1 (6 bases). Trimming took 5 bases from V and 0 from J, leaving 12 bases between them. The CDR3 spans 15 residues. Germline V gene data show CDR1 as LNHDA and CDR2 as SQIVND (reference sequence). The CDR3 sequence is CASSVRGSSTDTQYF. In DNA, the CDR3 is TGTGCCAGTAGTGTCAGGGGTTCTAGCACAGATACGCAGTATTTT.